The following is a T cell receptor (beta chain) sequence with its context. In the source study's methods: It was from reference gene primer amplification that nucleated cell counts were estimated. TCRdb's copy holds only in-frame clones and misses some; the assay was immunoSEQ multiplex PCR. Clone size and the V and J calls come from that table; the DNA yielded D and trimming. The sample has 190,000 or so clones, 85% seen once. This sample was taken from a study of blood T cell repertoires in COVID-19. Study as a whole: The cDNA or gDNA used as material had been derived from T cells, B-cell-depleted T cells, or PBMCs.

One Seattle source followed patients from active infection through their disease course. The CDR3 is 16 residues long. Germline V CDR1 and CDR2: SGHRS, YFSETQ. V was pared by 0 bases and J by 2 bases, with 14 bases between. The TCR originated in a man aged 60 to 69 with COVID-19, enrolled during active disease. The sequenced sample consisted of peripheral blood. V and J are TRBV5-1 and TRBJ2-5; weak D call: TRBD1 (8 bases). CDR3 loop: CASSLVTGGLQETQYF. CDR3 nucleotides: TGCGCCAGCAGCTTGGTCACAGGGGGACTACAAGAGACCCAGTACTTC.